The 19 T cell receptor beta chains in this list originate from one sample, sequenced in a study of blood T cell repertoires in COVID-19. Produced via immunoSEQ multiplex PCR; TCRdb's table is partial and in-frame only. The data show approximately 350,000 clones, with around 83% seen just once and 5% to 6% held by the top ten. The source material was PBMCs or T cells enriched from blood (not recorded which). The receptors derive from a woman aged 50 to 60 who had recovered from COVID-19.

The chain uses TRBV27 and TRBJ1-6; 8 nucleotides agree with TRBD1. The V gene's germline CDR1 is MNHEY and CDR2 SMNVEV (reference sequence). V dropped 2 bases and J dropped 9; count of bases not matched to a gene: 15. The length of the CDR3 is 18 residues. Here the CDR3 reads CASSLLTLRTGPGSPLHF. CDR3 coding DNA: TGTGCCAGCAGTTTACTGACCCTTCGGACAGGGCCAGGTTCACCCCTCCACTTT.

The CDR3, as DNA: TGTGCCAGTAGAAACCGCCCGACAGGGCGAAATTCACCCCTCCACTTT. This codes for CASRNRPTGRNSPLHF. The chain links TRBV19 to TRBJ1-6, with 7 bases lining up with TRBD1. The junction had 12 bases not matched to a gene; V was cut back by 6 bases and J by 7 bases. The CDR3 has 16 residues. Germline V lookup: CDR1 LNHDA, CDR2 SQIVND (reference sequence).

J is TRBJ2-1 and V is TRBV11-3; tentative D call: TRBD1 (6 bases). Trimming took off 3 bases at V and 9 bases at J, with 18 bases between the two ends. The CDR3 totals 15 residues. Germline V gene lookup returns CDR1 SGHNT and CDR2 YENEEA. The chain's CDR3 is CASSLTLTEGGEQFF. In DNA form, the CDR3 reads TGTGCCAGCAGCTTGACGCTCACTGAAGGGGGTGAGCAGTTCTTC.

The rearrangement uses TRBV6-2 or TRBV6-3 and TRBJ2-5, with 10 bases lining up with TRBD2. Trimming took 5 bases from V and 6 from J; bases not matched to a gene: 6. The germline V gene has CDR1 MNHEY and CDR2 SVGEGT. The CDR3 totals 14 residues. The CDR3 spells CASSDLLAGKTQYF. In DNA, the CDR3 is TGTGCCAGCAGTGACCTACTAGCGGGGAAGACCCAGTACTTC.

DNA of the CDR3: TGTGCCAGCAGCTTTCCAGGGTCTGGAAACACCATATATTTT. This translates into CASSFPGSGNTIYF. The chain joins TRBV5-5 to TRBJ1-3; perhaps TRBD1 as D (5 bases). Trimming pared 2 bases from V and 1 base from J, leaving 7 bases between. The germline V gene has CDR1 SGHKS and CDR2 YYEKEE (reference sequence). The CDR3 contains 14 residues.

This clone was detected only a few times. This chain joins TRBV6-5 and TRBJ1-1; tentative D call: TRBD1 (6 bases). The V end lost 0 bases, the J end lost 1 base, and 9 bases lay between the germline ends. The CDR3 is 15 residues long. Germline CDR1 reads MNHEY; CDR2 reads SVGAGI. This CDR3 is CASSYSTQGNTEAFF. CDR3 DNA sequence: TGTGCCAGCAGTTACTCGACACAGGGGAACACTGAAGCTTTCTTT.

The chain links TRBV5-6 to TRBJ2-1; D is unclear. Germline V gives CDR1 SGHDT, CDR2 YYEEEE. Between the trimmed V and J ends, which lost 3 bases and 0 bases, there was a span of 4 bases. CDR3 length equals 13 residues. This CDR3 is CASSSSSYNEQFF. In DNA form, the CDR3 reads TGTGCCAGCAGCTCGAGCTCCTACAATGAGCAGTTCTTC. The entire variable domain, with the rest obtained from reference TRBV5-6 and TRBJ2-1, is as follows: DAGVTQSPTHLIKTRGQQVTLRCSPKSGHDTVSWYQQALGQGPQFIFQYYEEEERQRGNFPDRFSGHQFPNYSSELNVNALLLGDSALYLCASSSSSYNEQFFGPGTRLTVL.

The genes are TRBV19 and TRBJ2-3; 8 bases are a match to TRBD1. Germline CDR1 LNHDA, CDR2 SQIVND (reference sequence). With V trimmed by 1 base and J by 4 bases, 1 base remained unmatched. The CDR3 runs to 14 residues. CDR3 protein: CASSIGTGPDTQYF. DNA of the CDR3: TGTGCCAGTAGTATAGGGACAGGGCCAGATACGCAGTATTTT.

The chain is built from TRBV6-5 and TRBJ1-2, with 8 nucleotides matching TRBD1. In germline, CDR1 is MNHEY, CDR2 SVGAGI. The CDR3 runs 12 residues. With 10 bases clipped from V and 5 bases from J, the junction kept 6 bases outside the gene matches. CDR3 sequence reads: CAITTGDYGYTF. The CDR3 coding sequence is TGTGCCATTACGACAGGGGATTATGGCTACACCTTC.

V and J are TRBV6-6 and TRBJ1-1; D call uncertain. In germline, CDR1 is MNHNY, CDR2 SVGAGI (reference sequence). The V gene lost 3 bases and the J gene lost 2 bases, with 7 bases spanning the gap. CDR3 length equals 13 residues. The DNA for the CDR3 is TGTGCCAGCAGTTATTTTTTAAACACTGAAGCTTTCTTT. It encodes CASSYFLNTEAFF.

This clone has just a few counts. The V call is TRBV2, the J call TRBJ2-3, with 8 bases fitting TRBD2. CDR3 length: 14 residues. J lost 4 bases, V lost 8 bases, and 8 bases had no gene match. Germline assignment: CDR1 SNHLY and CDR2 FYNNEI. The CDR3 sequence is CASVLEAGADTQYF. In DNA, the CDR3 is TGTGCCAGCGTATTGGAAGCGGGGGCAGATACGCAGTATTTT.

J is TRBJ2-7 and V is TRBV30, with TRBD1 identical over 7 bases. Germline CDR1 GTSNPN, CDR2 SVGIG (reference sequence). V gave up 3 bases and J gave up 3 bases; unmatched junction bases: 8. The CDR3 is 14 residues long. The CDR3 DNA follows: TGTGCCTGGAGCCCCGGGACAGTCCACTACGAGCAGTACTTC. Protein sequence: CAWSPGTVHYEQYF.

V and J are TRBV5-1 and TRBJ1-1; 7 nucleotides align to TRBD1. Germline CDR1 reads SGHRS; CDR2 reads YFSETQ. The V gene end was trimmed by 7 bases and the J gene end by 1 base; junction bases not matched to a gene: 7. The CDR3 runs to 14 residues. The CDR3: CASGAGGTNTEAFF. CDR3 nucleotide sequence: TGCGCCAGCGGGGCAGGGGGAACGAACACTGAAGCTTTCTTT.

This sequence joins TRBV6-5 and TRBJ1-5; TRBD1 is a possible D gene (6 bases). The CDR3 runs 13 residues. V was cut by 3 bases and J by 7 bases, with 10 bases left in between. CDR1 and CDR2 from the germline V gene are MNHEY and SVGAGI. CDR3 protein: CASSYDQGQPQHF. The CDR3 DNA sequence: TGTGCCAGCAGTTATGACCAGGGGCAGCCCCAGCATTTT.

V and J are TRBV3-1 (or the pseudogene TRBV3-2) and TRBJ2-2; 10 bases are a match to TRBD1. The CDR3 runs 15 residues. V lost 6 bases and J lost 5; bases outside the gene matches: 6. The germline CDR1 and CDR2 sequences are LGHDT and YNNKEL (reference sequence). In nucleotides, the CDR3 is TGTGCCAGCAGATGGAGGACAGGGGGTACCGGGGAGCTGTTTTTT. This sequence encodes CASRWRTGGTGELFF.

The chain employs TRBV7-9 and TRBJ2-7; tentatively, D is TRBD1 (7 bases). This CDR3 is built from 21 residues. Germline V gives CDR1 SEHNR, CDR2 FQNEAQ (reference sequence). V lost 7 bases and J lost 3, with 37 bases in between. In DNA form, the CDR3 reads TGTGCCAGCACCAAAGGGGGATTAGACAGGGACTCTCTCCCCCAGATCTACGAGCAGTACTTC. Translated, it gives CASTKGGLDRDSLPQIYEQYF.

Ten or more counts support this clone. This chain's CDR3 is CASSIVTGGTEAFF. DNA for the CDR3: TGTGCCAGTAGTATAGTGACGGGTGGGACTGAAGCTTTCTTT. This chain links TRBV19 with TRBJ1-1; D is uncertain. The V gene lost 1 base and the J gene lost 5 bases, with 11 bases spanning the gap. The CDR3 length is 14 residues. Germline loops: CDR1 LNHDA, CDR2 SQIVND (reference sequence).

This chain uses TRBV7-8 with TRBJ2-3, with 12 bases aligning to TRBD2. This CDR3 has 19 residues. Germline V gene lookup returns CDR1 SGHVS and CDR2 FQNEAQ. V trimming: 1 base; J trimming: 0 bases; junction bases outside the gene matches: 8. The CDR3 nucleotides are TGTGCCAGCAGCTTAGTCTCATCTAGCGGGAGGGGGAGCACAGATACGCAGTATTTT. Protein product: CASSLVSSSGRGSTDTQYF.

The CDR3 DNA follows: TGTGCCAGTAGTATGCACACTACCTCTGGAAACACCATATATTTT. This gives the protein CASSMHTTSGNTIYF. V gene TRBV19 combines with J gene TRBJ1-3; no firm D call. V lost 3 bases, J lost 0 bases, and 9 bases lay in between. The CDR3 is 15 amino acids. CDR1 and CDR2 (germline): LNHDA, SQIVND (reference sequence).